A selection of T cell receptor beta chains follows, all from one sample in a study of cytomegalovirus exposure and HLA in healthy donors. This table comes from immunoSEQ multiplex PCR, and its TCRdb copy is limited to in-frame clones, with some not included. The table records roughly 100,000 clones, around 79% of them present only once. Input material: PBMCs. The receptors here all came from a man between 50 and 59 years old in good health and CMV-seropositive. CDR3s include the opening cysteine and the closing phenylalanine or tryptophan. A D gene is named only where the DNA matches it firmly. Size is omitted from some rows. Given values are once, few, many or a class for expanded clones.

TRBV27	TRBJ2-3	-	TRBD2	CASNKALAGATDTQYF	TGTGCCAGCAACAAAGCGCTAGCGGGAGCTACAGATACGCAGTATTTT
TRBV28	TRBJ2-7	-	TRBD1	CASSTFPGTAAYEQYF	TGTGCCAGCAGTACCTTTCCCGGGACAGCTGCCTACGAGCAGTACTTC
TRBV5-4	TRBJ2-1	-	TRBD2	CASSLTSGSYNEQFF	TGTGCCAGCAGCTTAACTAGCGGGAGCTACAATGAGCAGTTCTTC
TRBV28	TRBJ1-2	once	TRBD1	CASRPQTGGGYGYTF	TGTGCCAGCAGGCCCCAGACAGGGGGTGGCTATGGCTACACCTTC
TRBV19	TRBJ2-7	-	TRBD1	CASSPRVGGPYEQYF	TGTGCCAGTAGTCCTCGGGTAGGGGGCCCCTACGAGCAGTACTTC
TRBV6-1	TRBJ2-1	-	-	CASAGGGPYNEQFF	TGTGCCAGCGCCGGAGGGGGCCCCTACAATGAGCAGTTCTTC
TRBV13	TRBJ2-6	-	TRBD2	CASSLGASGRTSGANVLTF	TGTGCCAGCAGCTTAGGGGCTAGCGGGAGGACATCTGGGGCCAACGTCCTGACTTTC
TRBV27	TRBJ2-1	-	-	CASSPAGYSYNEQFF	TGTGCCAGCAGCCCGGCGGGCTACTCCTACAATGAGCAGTTCTTC
TRBV11-2	TRBJ2-2	-	TRBD2	CASSFVLAGTGELFF	TGTGCCAGCAGCTTTGTACTAGCGGGCACCGGGGAGCTGTTTTTT
TRBV28	TRBJ2-2	-	-	CASIVRAGELFF	TGTGCCAGCATCGTTCGGGCCGGGGAGCTGTTTTTT
TRBV28	TRBJ2-2	-	TRBD2	CASSTIGREVPNTGELFF	TGTGCCAGCAGTACAATCGGGCGGGAGGTACCGAACACCGGGGAGCTGTTTTTT
TRBV27	TRBJ2-7	-	-	CASSFGVSYEQYF	TGTGCCAGCAGTTTCGGGGTTTCCTACGAGCAGTACTTC
TRBV6-5	TRBJ2-1	few	-	CASKDGSSYNEQFF	TGTGCCAGCAAAGACGGGAGCTCCTACAATGAGCAGTTCTTC
TRBV5-1	TRBJ1-1	-	-	CASSLGGEAFF	TGCGCCAGCAGCTTGGGCGGAGAAGCTTTCTTT
TRBV15	TRBJ2-7	few	TRBD1	CATSRGQGRSYEQYF	TGTGCCACCAGCAGAGGACAGGGTCGCTCCTACGAGCAGTACTTC
TRBV6-5	TRBJ2-5	-	TRBD2	CASSPRGGDQETQYF	TGTGCCAGCAGCCCACGGGGGGGAGACCAAGAGACCCAGTACTTC
TRBV23-1	TRBJ2-6	-	-	CASSQYIGREVRGANVLTF	TGCGCCAGCAGTCAATATATTGGCAGGGAGGTACGTGGGGCCAACGTCCTGACTTTC
TRBV12-5	TRBJ2-3	few	TRBD1	CASGFETGASTDTQYF	TGTGCTAGTGGTTTTGAGACAGGGGCTAGCACAGATACGCAGTATTTT
TRBV14	TRBJ2-5	once	-	CASSQDRLAFWKETQYF	TGTGCCAGCAGCCAAGATCGCCTAGCGTTTTGGAAAGAGACCCAGTACTTC
TRBV11-2	TRBJ2-2	-	-	CASSLGARDTGELFF	TGTGCCAGCAGCTTGGGGGCTAGGGACACCGGGGAGCTGTTTTTT
TRBV7-5	TRBJ2-7	-	-	CVRSFDLPGQGSYEQYF	TGTGTCAGAAGCTTCGACCTCCCGGGACAGGGCTCCTACGAGCAGTACTTC
TRBV25-1	TRBJ2-5	once	TRBD1	CASRKARDRDFFETQYF	TGTGCCAGCAGAAAAGCACGGGACAGGGATTTTTTTGAGACCCAGTACTTC
TRBV7-6	TRBJ2-5	-	TRBD1	CASSSTPTGQETQYF	TGTGCCAGCAGTTCTACGCCGACAGGGCAAGAGACCCAGTACTTC
TRBV15	TRBJ1-1	-	TRBD1	CATSRMTGMNTEAFF	TGTGCCACCAGCAGGATGACAGGGATGAACACTGAAGCTTTCTTT
TRBV4-3	TRBJ2-1	few	TRBD2	CASSQAPGTSSYNEQFF	TGCGCCAGCAGCCAAGCCCCCGGGACTAGCTCCTACAATGAGCAGTTCTTC
TRBV6-6	TRBJ2-7	-	TRBD1	CASSRGQGPSYEQYF	TGTGCCAGCAGCCGGGGACAGGGCCCCTCCTACGAGCAGTACTTC
TRBV2	TRBJ2-2	-	-	CASIARHDTGELFF	TGTGCCAGCATCGCGAGACACGACACCGGGGAGCTGTTTTTT
TRBV27	TRBJ1-5	few	TRBD1	CASSFRGRGRNQPQHF	TGTGCCAGCAGTTTCAGGGGAAGGGGGCGGAATCAGCCCCAGCATTTT
TRBV6-6	TRBJ2-5	-	-	CASSHPPSAQYF	TGTGCCAGCAGTCATCCCCCCTCGGCCCAGTACTTC
TRBV7-3	TRBJ2-5	-	-	CASSIAGAQGETQYF	TGTGCCAGCAGCATAGCTGGGGCGCAGGGGGAGACCCAGTACTTC
TRBV7-6	TRBJ2-2	once	-	CASSPPAGTGELFF	TGTGCCAGCAGCCCCCCGGCGGGAACCGGGGAGCTGTTTTTT
TRBV19	TRBJ1-2	-	TRBD1	CASSNGGQGSYGYTF	TGTGCCAGTAGTAATGGGGGACAGGGAAGCTATGGCTACACCTTC
TRBV7-9	TRBJ2-5	-	-	CASSLARGETQYF	TGTGCCAGCAGCTTAGCTAGGGGAGAGACCCAGTACTTC
TRBV6-1	TRBJ2-7	few	TRBD1	CASSLPGGSDEQYF	TGTGCCAGCAGTCTCCCAGGGGGCTCAGACGAGCAGTACTTC
TRBV4-2	TRBJ2-7	-	TRBD2	CASSQGSSGTYEQYF	TGTGCCAGCAGCCAAGGGAGTAGCGGGACCTACGAGCAGTACTTC
TRBV28	TRBJ2-2	-	TRBD2	CASTKTGTIFLGELFF	TGTGCCAGCACCAAGACCGGGACTATTTTTCTCGGGGAGCTGTTTTTT
TRBV7-9	TRBJ2-3	-	TRBD2	CASSLSWGGDTQYF	TGTGCCAGCAGCTTAAGCTGGGGGGGAGATACGCAGTATTTT
TRBV2	TRBJ1-1	-	TRBD1	CASSVGQFTEAFF	TGTGCCAGCAGCGTGGGACAGTTCACTGAAGCTTTCTTT
TRBV7-3	TRBJ2-5	-	TRBD2	CASSLRTSGGETQYF	TGTGCCAGCAGCTTAAGGACTAGCGGAGGGGAGACCCAGTACTTC
TRBV6-5	TRBJ2-1	-	TRBD2	CASKLAGGPSNEQFF	TGTGCCAGCAAACTAGCGGGAGGGCCTTCGAATGAGCAGTTCTTC
TRBV19	TRBJ2-3	few	TRBD2	CASSIVAGGPDTQYF	TGTGCCAGTAGTATAGTAGCGGGAGGTCCAGATACGCAGTATTTT
TRBV4-3	TRBJ2-1	-	TRBD2	CASSTQTSGSEVEQFF	TGCGCCAGCAGCACCCAGACTAGCGGGAGTGAAGTTGAGCAGTTCTTC
TRBV9	TRBJ2-2	-	-	CASSVGGGWDTGELFF	TGTGCCAGCAGCGTAGGAGGGGGATGGGACACCGGGGAGCTGTTTTTT
TRBV5-6	TRBJ2-4	-	TRBD1	CASSLAGQKNIQYF	TGTGCCAGCAGCTTGGCGGGACAGAAAAACATTCAGTACTTC
TRBV9	TRBJ1-3	-	TRBD1	CASSVELRQGIGNTIYF	TGTGCCAGCAGCGTAGAGTTACGACAGGGCATCGGAAACACCATATATTTT
TRBV28	TRBJ2-5	-	TRBD2	CASRGLESFETQYF	TGTGCCAGCAGGGGACTAGAGTCATTTGAGACCCAGTACTTC
TRBV7-2	TRBJ2-7	-	-	CASSYRDTSYEQYF	TGTGCCAGCAGCTACCGGGACACTTCCTACGAGCAGTACTTC
TRBV4-2	TRBJ1-5	-	TRBD1	CASSQDRDRGSNQPQHF	TGTGCCAGCAGCCAAGATAGGGACAGGGGAAGCAATCAGCCCCAGCATTTT
TRBV2	TRBJ2-1	-	TRBD2	CASIVGGRTAYNEQFF	TGTGCCAGCATTGTAGGCGGGAGGACCGCCTACAATGAGCAGTTCTTC
TRBV10-2	TRBJ2-7	few	TRBD2	CASSEIGAREDYEQYF	TGCGCCAGCAGTGAGATCGGTGCGCGGGAGGACTACGAGCAGTACTTC